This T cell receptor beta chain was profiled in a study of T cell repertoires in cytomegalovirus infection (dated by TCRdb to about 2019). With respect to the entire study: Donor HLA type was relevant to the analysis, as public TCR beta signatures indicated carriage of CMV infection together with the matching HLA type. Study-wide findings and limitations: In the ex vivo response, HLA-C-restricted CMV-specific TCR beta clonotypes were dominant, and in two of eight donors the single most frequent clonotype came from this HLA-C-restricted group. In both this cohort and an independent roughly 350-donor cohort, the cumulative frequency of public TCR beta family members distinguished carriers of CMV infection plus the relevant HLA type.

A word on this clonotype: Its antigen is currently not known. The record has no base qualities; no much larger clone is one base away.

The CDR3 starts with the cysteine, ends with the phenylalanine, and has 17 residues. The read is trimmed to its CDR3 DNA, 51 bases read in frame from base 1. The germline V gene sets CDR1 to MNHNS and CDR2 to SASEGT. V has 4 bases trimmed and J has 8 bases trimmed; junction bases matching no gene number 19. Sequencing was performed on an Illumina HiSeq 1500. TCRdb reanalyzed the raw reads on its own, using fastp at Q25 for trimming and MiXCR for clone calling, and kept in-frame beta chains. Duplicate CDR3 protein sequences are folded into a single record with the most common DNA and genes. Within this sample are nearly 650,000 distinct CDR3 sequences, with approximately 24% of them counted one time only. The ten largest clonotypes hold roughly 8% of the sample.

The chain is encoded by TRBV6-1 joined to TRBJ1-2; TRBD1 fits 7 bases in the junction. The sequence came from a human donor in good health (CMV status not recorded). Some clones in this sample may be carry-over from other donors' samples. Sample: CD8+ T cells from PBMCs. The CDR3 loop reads CASSGPGQTTAKWGYTF. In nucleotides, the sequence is TGTGCCAGCAGTGGACCGGGACAGACCACGGCTAAGTGGGGCTACACCTTC.